This is a list of T cell receptor beta chains from one sample in a study of technical replicates of blood from a handful of donors. Sequencing was performed with immunoSEQ multiplex PCR; in TCRdb, only in-frame clones are kept and a portion is missing. The sample has under 95,000 clones; roughly 94% are singletons. What was sequenced was T cells isolated from PBMCs. The receptors were gathered from a human donor in good health. Each CDR3 is given with its conserved first and last residue. D genes are given only for firm matches.

TRBV7-8	TRBD2	CASSLAGGHYEQYF
TRBV7-2	NA	CASSFLAGIGELFF
TRBV28	NA	CAGLGGYTEAFF
TRBV5-6	NA	CASSFPVGETQYF
TRBV4-1	TRBD1	CASSQAGRQGFSTDTQYF
TRBV10-1	TRBD1	CASTSTGRTEAFF
TRBV9	TRBD2	CASSTSGGEGYEQYF
TRBV27	NA	CASSLVRGNEKLFF
TRBV7-2	TRBD1	CASRAVGQGTYEQYF
TRBV6-6	TRBD1	CASSYIRDRGPYEQYF
TRBV5-4	TRBD2	CASSLTKREGETQYF
TRBV4-1	NA	CASSQGYRVDPEAFF
TRBV2	TRBD1	CASQTGGVNQPQHF
TRBV6-6	NA	CASRSPDRTSYNEQFF
TRBV6-1	TRBD1	CASSAGQVKIYGYTF
TRBV2	NA	CASSLEGWVNQPQHF
TRBV4-1	NA	CASSQGRRLHF
TRBV7-9	NA	CASSLMQGGTEAFF
TRBV10-1	NA	CASRQDYNSPLHF
TRBV6-1	TRBD1	CASSNRGPSYNEQFF
TRBV6-5	NA	CASSYGANNYGYTF
TRBV5-1	NA	CASSWGAEAFF
TRBV6-4	TRBD1	CASSVSPGGSGKNIQYF
TRBV11-3	TRBD1	CASSPGTGDYEQYF
TRBV9	NA	CASSPTGTTYYEQYF
TRBV27	NA	CASTSQGEKLFF
TRBV6-1	NA	CASSEVVRGGADTQYF
TRBV19	NA	CASRDTPNPAQYF
TRBV11-3	TRBD2	CASSLHGGTPSTDTQYF
TRBV5-1	TRBD2	CASSTGTSNGISDTQYF
TRBV19	TRBD1	CASQTPGQGNNEQFF
TRBV7-9	TRBD1	CASSPLGLTGVAYEQYF
TRBV5-1	TRBD2	CASSRSSGDLTDTQYF
TRBV5-4	TRBD1	CASRRGGTGFNGYTF
TRBV7-2	TRBD1	CASSSPPGTVNSGANVLTF
TRBV30	NA	CAWTFAGRGYTF